Presented here are 9 T cell receptor beta chains from one specimen sequenced in a study of cytomegalovirus exposure and HLA in healthy donors (dated by TCRdb to about 2017). Library preparation employed the immunoSEQ multiplex PCR assay. A mixture of 60 forward primers for TCR Vbeta segments and 13 reverse primers for TCR Jbeta segments was used in the multiplex PCR. Imported from immuneACCESS, the table was reduced by TCRdb to in-frame sequences with V and J called. These copies leave out some clones; in studies compared against another copy, an unresolved V gene accounts for under half, and the cause of the remainder is not known. Here the sample has some 110,000 clones; over 60% occur a single time. About 5% of the sample is taken by the ten largest. Sequenced sample: PBMCs. These receptors all stem from a young woman in good health and CMV-seropositive.

CDR3 in DNA: TGTGCCAGCAGTTTATCAGGGGGCGGGAACACTGAAGCTTTCTTT. Its translation is CASSLSGGGNTEAFF. The genes are TRBV28 and TRBJ1-1, with TRBD1 matching 8 bases. Looked up from germline, CDR1 is MDHEN and CDR2 is SYDVKM. This CDR3 spans 15 amino acids. The V segment lost 1 base and the J segment 1 base; nucleotides outside the gene matches: 2.

This chain joins TRBV6-5 and TRBJ1-1; TRBD1 agrees at 11 bases. The CDR3 runs to 16 residues. The trim removed 3 bases at V and 1 base at J, leaving 4 bases unmatched. Germline V CDR1 and CDR2: MNHEY, SVGAGI. The CDR3 loop reads CASSYDGQGANTEAFF. The CDR3 DNA reads as TGTGCCAGCAGTTATGACGGACAGGGGGCGAACACTGAAGCTTTCTTT.

This clone appeared a few times. The chain combines TRBV30 with TRBJ2-2; 8 positions agree with TRBD1. The CDR3 runs 14 residues. The trim removed 4 bases at V and 3 bases at J, leaving 4 bases unmatched. Germline CDR1 GTSNPN, CDR2 SVGIG (reference sequence). In DNA, the CDR3 is TGTGCCTGGACCGGACAGGGCCACACCGGGGAGCTGTTTTTT. Amino acids: CAWTGQGHTGELFF.

The genes are TRBV28 and TRBJ1-1; the D is unclear. The V end lost 11 bases, the J end lost 1 base, and 20 bases lay between the germline ends. CDR3 length equals 15 residues. Germline assignment: CDR1 MDHEN and CDR2 SYDVKM. CDR3 bases: TGTGCCCACCGGGCCGGGGATCGGAGGAACACTGAAGCTTTCTTT. Amino acids: CAHRAGDRRNTEAFF.

This chain uses TRBV5-6 with TRBJ2-1, with 14 bases that match TRBD2. Per germline, CDR1 SGHDT and CDR2 YYEEEE. CDR3 length: 15 residues. With V trimmed by 0 bases and J by 8 bases, 1 base remained unmatched. This chain's CDR3 is CASSLGLAGGHEQFF. For the CDR3, the DNA is TGTGCCAGCAGCTTGGGACTAGCGGGAGGGCATGAGCAGTTCTTC.

The chain has TRBV15 and TRBJ2-7, with 9 bases that match TRBD2. The V and J ends lost 0 bases and 2 bases, in that order; junction bases with no gene match: 5. The germline V gene encodes CDR1 LNHNV and CDR2 YYDKDF (reference sequence). The CDR3 covers 16 residues. CDR3 sequence: CATSRETSGKPYEQYF. CDR3 DNA sequence: TGTGCCACCAGCAGAGAGACTAGCGGAAAACCCTACGAGCAGTACTTC.

The chain joins TRBV9 to TRBJ2-7, with D maybe TRBD1 (5 bases). The V and J ends lost 0 bases and 4 bases respectively, with 14 bases between them. The CDR3 is 15 residues long. CDR1 and CDR2 (germline): SGDLS, YYNGEE. Here the CDR3 DNA reads TGTGCCAGCAGCGTAGAAGGGGCCGGCGTATACGAGCAGTACTTC. Translating gives CASSVEGAGVYEQYF. The full variable domain, with the rest looked up from reference TRBV9 and TRBJ2-7, is DSGVTQTPKHLITATGQRVTLRCSPRSGDLSVYWYQQSLDQGLQFLIQYYNGEERAKGNILERFSAQQFPDLHSELNLSSLELGDSALYFCASSVEGAGVYEQYFGPGTRLTVT.

The CDR3 DNA follows: TGTGCCAGCAGGGTGACAGGGAACACCGGGGAGCTGTTTTTT. It specifies CASRVTGNTGELFF. J is TRBJ2-2 and V is TRBV7-9, with D tentatively TRBD1 (6 bases). V was cut by 6 bases and J by 1 base, with 9 bases left in between. CDR3 length: 14 amino acids. The germline CDR1 and CDR2 sequences are SEHNR and FQNEAQ (reference sequence).

This chain uses TRBV19 with TRBJ1-5, with no clear D. The CDR3 extends over 11 amino acids. Between the trimmed V and J ends, which lost 5 bases and 9 bases, there was a span of 8 bases. CDR1 is LNHDA and CDR2 is SQIVND in the germline V gene (reference sequence). The CDR3 region is CASSDRGPQHF. The CDR3 DNA sequence: TGTGCCAGTAGTGATCGGGGGCCCCAGCATTTT.